The 8 T cell receptor beta chains below were found in one sample sequenced in a study of T-cell memory formation after mild COVID-19. TCRdb redid the calling of the 5' RACE reads with MiXCR, one entry per CDR3 protein. In the table there are 300,000 to 350,000 distinct CDR3 sequences, 14% of which are singletons. Specimen: PBMCs or a T cell subset sorted from them (not recorded which). These receptors were taken from a man aged 18 to 29 who had mild COVID-19 (a few samples of this study predate the infection). Cell type and time point are not known.

The chain couples TRBV9 to TRBJ2-3; 9 nucleotides line up with TRBD2. Germline CDR1 SGDLS, CDR2 YYNGEE. This CDR3 spans 15 amino acids. V shed 4 bases and J 1 base; nucleotides not matched to a gene: 4. This CDR3 is CASSPQRGGTDTQYF. The CDR3 DNA sequence: TGTGCCAGCAGCCCCCAGCGGGGGGGCACAGATACGCAGTATTTT.

The chain joins TRBV7-8 to TRBJ2-7, with 13 bases identical to TRBD2. This CDR3 region has 17 residues. In germline, CDR1 is SGHVS, CDR2 FQNEAQ. Trimming took 5 bases from V and 6 from J; bases not matched to a gene: 13. The CDR3, as DNA: TGTGCCAGCAGCCCCGGGTATACTAGCGGGGGGGCGATCGAGCAGTACTTC. It is translated as CASSPGYTSGGAIEQYF. The entire variable domain, with the rest obtained from reference TRBV7-8 and TRBJ2-7, is as follows: GAGVSQSPRYKVAKRGQDVALRCDPISGHVSLFWYQQALGQGPEFLTYFQNEAQLDKSGLPSDRFFAERPEGSVSTLKIQRTQQEDSAVYLCASSPGYTSGGAIEQYFGPGTRLTVT.

In its sample, this clonotype was seen a few times. The chain employs TRBV5-1 and TRBJ2-1, with 9 bases aligning to TRBD2. After removal of 2 bases from V and 0 bases from J, the junction contained 6 bases not matched to a gene. Germline values: CDR1 SGHRS, CDR2 YFSETQ. This CDR3 has 17 residues. CDR3 loop: CASSFTQGLASYNEQFF. DNA of the CDR3: TGCGCCAGCAGCTTTACCCAGGGACTAGCCTCCTACAATGAGCAGTTCTTC.

The CDR3 region is CASSLRTAEGNYGYTF. The CDR3 DNA follows: TGCGCCAGCAGCCTAAGGACAGCGGAGGGGAACTATGGCTACACCTTC. This chain uses TRBV5-1 with TRBJ1-2, with TRBD1 as a possible D gene (6 bases). CDR1 and CDR2 from the germline V gene are SGHRS and YFSETQ. V lost 4 bases to trimming and J lost 2 bases, with 18 bases between them. This CDR3 is built from 16 residues.

This clonotype was counted at least ten times. The chain combines TRBV29-1 with TRBJ2-4, with D tentatively TRBD2 (7 bases). CDR1 SQVTM and CDR2 ANQGSEA come from the germline V gene. The CDR3 has 17 residues. Trimming stripped 3 bases from V and 0 bases from J, with 18 bases between. CDR3 amino acids: CSVEDPRRGAAKNIQYF. In DNA, the CDR3 is TGCAGCGTTGAGGACCCTCGTCGGGGGGCAGCCAAAAACATTCAGTACTTC.

This rearrangement joins TRBV20-1 to TRBJ1-1, with TRBD1 matching over 7 bases. Germline CDR1 reads DFQATT; CDR2 reads SNEGSKA (reference sequence). V lost 6 bases and J lost 9; bases outside the gene matches: 13. The CDR3 sequence is 13 residues long. As DNA, the CDR3 is TGCAGTGCCCCTAAACGGGACAGCCATAAAGCTTTCTTT. This translates into CSAPKRDSHKAFF.

This clonotype was seen more than once but under ten times. The chain joins TRBV12-3 or TRBV12-4 to TRBJ1-5; no clear D. The CDR3 length is 12 residues. V dropped 6 bases and J dropped 3 bases, with 6 bases sitting between them. The CDR3 nucleotides read TGTGCCAGCAGAGTCGACAATCAGCCCCAGCATTTT. It yields the protein CASRVDNQPQHF.

The gene calls are TRBV7-3 and TRBJ1-1; a weak D match, TRBD1 (5 bases). CDR3 length: 13 amino acids. The V and J ends lost 5 bases and 5 bases respectively, with 12 bases between them. Germline-derived CDR1 and CDR2 are SGHTA and FQGTGA. This CDR3 reads CASSRGQVTEAFF. Written as DNA, the CDR3 is TGTGCCAGCAGCCGAGGACAAGTAACTGAAGCTTTCTTT.